This record concerns one T cell receptor beta chain sequence. The sample belongs to a study of cytomegalovirus exposure and HLA in healthy donors. About the research overall: Earlier findings included over 90 million unique TCR beta sequences obtained from 150 million to 200 million T cells.

The CDR3 is 14 amino acids. Germline loops: CDR1 LNHDA, CDR2 SQIVND (reference sequence). V dropped 1 base and J dropped 6 bases, with 11 bases sitting between them. Primers for the PCR totalled 60 Vbeta and 13 Jbeta. TCRdb keeps only in-frame clones here, not all; method: immunoSEQ multiplex PCR. The table has fewer than 150,000 clones, 75% to 90% seen once. Sample: PBMCs. The rearrangement joins TRBV19 to TRBJ2-3, with D unclear. The sequence was collected from a female donor in good health and CMV-seronegative. In DNA, the CDR3 is TGTGCCAGTAGTATAGCCCTCGCCCAGGATACGCAGTATTTT. Encoded protein: CASSIALAQDTQYF.